Listed below are T cell receptor beta chains from one sample, sequenced in a study of vaccination and CD4 T cells after COVID-19. Via MiXCR, TCRdb re-called the PCR reads, giving one row per CDR3 protein. The repertoire holds fewer than 6,000 distinct CDR3 sequences, with 46% as singletons. These receptors' targets are unknown. Source material: CD4+ T cells from blood, cultured in vitro. All receptors come from a human donor who had recovered from COVID-19. Both conserved end residues are part of each CDR3. The D gene is left open where the match is weak. Size is stated for part of the rows, as once, few or many counts, or as a class when the clone is expanded.

NA,TRBJ2-7,TRBV2,TRBD2,CASSLKRGEAYEQYF,TGTGCCAGCAGCCTCAAGCGGGGGGAAGCCTACGAGCAGTACTTC
NA,TRBJ2-6,TRBV27,NA,CASRSLGGWAGANVLTF,TGTGCCAGCAGATCACTCGGGGGATGGGCTGGGGCCAACGTCCTGACTTTC
NA,TRBJ2-5,TRBV4-1,TRBD1,CASSQERTGRETQYF,TGCGCCAGCAGCCAAGAACGGACAGGCCGGGAGACCCAGTACTTC
NA,TRBJ1-1,TRBV18,NA,CASSSPLGNTEAFF,TGTGCCAGCTCAAGCCCCCTGGGGAACACTGAAGCTTTCTTT
NA,TRBJ2-7,TRBV7-8,TRBD2,CASCARTTSGGGMGEQYF,TGTGCCAGCTGCGCCCGTACGACTAGCGGGGGAGGGATGGGAGAGCAGTACTTC
few,TRBJ1-2,TRBV20-1,NA,CSASVQGDGYTF,TGCAGTGCTAGTGTACAGGGTGATGGCTACACCTTC
NA,TRBJ1-1,TRBV21-1,NA,CASITWTGWNTEAFF,TGTGCCAGCATCACTTGGACAGGTTGGAACACTGAAGCTTTCTTT
medium-sized,TRBJ1-2,TRBV12-3/TRBV12-4,TRBD1,CASSASGGARLDYGYTF,TGTGCCAGCAGTGCATCAGGGGGCGCTAGGCTAGACTATGGCTACACCTTC
NA,TRBJ2-2,TRBV20-1,NA,CSATGGGGELFF,TGCAGTGCTACAGGGGGGGGCGGGGAGCTGTTTTTT
NA,TRBJ2-2,TRBV7-2,NA,CASSLSGTGELFF,TGTGCCAGCAGCTTATCAGGGACCGGGGAGCTGTTTTTT
NA,TRBJ2-3,TRBV6-5,TRBD2,CASSYPSGVWHTDTQYF,TGTGCCAGCAGTTACCCTAGCGGGGTATGGCACACAGATACGCAGTATTTT
NA,TRBJ1-5,TRBV21-1,NA,CASRNGTGRKLANQPQHF,TGTGCCAGCAGGAACGGGACAGGGAGGAAATTGGCCAATCAGCCCCAGCATTTT
NA,TRBJ2-2,TRBV12-3/TRBV12-4,NA,CASSETSWSGNTGELFF,TGTGCCAGCAGCGAGACTAGTTGGTCGGGGAACACCGGGGAGCTGTTTTTT
few,TRBJ1-1,TRBV7-9,NA,CASSSSTEAFF,TGTGCCAGCAGCTCGAGCACTGAAGCTTTCTTT
few,TRBJ2-7,TRBV11-3,NA,CASSLAPRARGSYEQYF,TGTGCCAGCAGCTTAGCCCCCAGGGCCCGGGGATCCTACGAGCAGTACTTC
NA,TRBJ1-5,TRBV5-1,TRBD1,CASSLDGQGNQPQHF,TGCGCCAGCAGCTTGGATGGACAGGGGAATCAGCCCCAGCATTTT
NA,TRBJ1-6,TRBV6-5,TRBD1,CASSYSVTGRGLDSPLHF,TGTGCCAGCAGTTACTCGGTTACGGGCAGGGGGCTAGATTCACCCCTCCACTTT
NA,TRBJ2-6,TRBV7-6,NA,CASSLIGAVGSGANVLTF,TGTGCCAGCAGCCTTATAGGGGCCGTTGGCTCTGGGGCCAACGTCCTGACTTTC
few,TRBJ1-1,TRBV2,TRBD1,CASRKDRGGGTEAFF,TGTGCCAGCAGGAAGGACAGGGGGGGTGGGACTGAAGCTTTCTTT
NA,TRBJ1-3,TRBV11-2,TRBD1,CASIGALTGVGNTIYF,TGTGCCAGCATTGGGGCACTGACAGGGGTTGGAAACACCATATATTTT
NA,TRBJ1-6,TRBV2,NA,CASSQTGPYYNSPLHF,TGTGCCAGCAGCCAGACAGGACCCTATTATAATTCACCCCTCCACTTT
NA,TRBJ1-4,TRBV4-1,NA,CASSLRGISNEKLFF,TGCGCCAGCAGTCTAAGGGGAATTTCTAATGAAAAACTGTTTTTT
NA,TRBJ2-1,TRBV7-2,NA,CASRQRGTSEQFF,TGTGCCAGCAGACAAAGGGGGACAAGTGAGCAGTTCTTC
NA,TRBJ2-3,TRBV7-9,NA,CASSNQGTDTQYF,TGTGCCAGCAGCAACCAGGGCACAGATACGCAGTATTTT
NA,TRBJ1-1,TRBV11-3,NA,CASSLGGADTEAFF,TGTGCCAGCAGCTTAGGAGGAGCCGACACTGAAGCTTTCTTT
NA,TRBJ1-2,TRBV18,TRBD1,CASSPLQGGINGYTF,TGTGCCAGCTCACCACTCCAGGGGGGAATCAATGGCTACACCTTC
few,TRBJ1-5,TRBV2,NA,CASGGEPGESNQPQHF,TGTGCCAGCGGGGGAGAGCCAGGGGAAAGCAATCAGCCCCAGCATTTT
NA,TRBJ2-5,TRBV20-1,TRBD2,CSAHRLAGGQETQYF,TGCAGTGCCCACCGGCTAGCGGGGGGACAAGAGACCCAGTACTTC
NA,TRBJ2-3,TRBV5-4,TRBD2,CASSSERGASTDTQYF,TGTGCCAGCAGCTCCGAGCGGGGGGCTAGCACAGATACGCAGTATTTT
NA,TRBJ2-3,TRBV2,NA,CASSEKGGTDTQYF,TGTGCCAGCAGTGAAAAAGGAGGCACAGATACGCAGTATTTT
NA,TRBJ2-6,TRBV7-7,NA,CASSPGRLLGGANVLTF,TGTGCCAGCAGCCCGGGACGCTTGCTAGGGGGGGCCAACGTCCTGACTTTC
NA,TRBJ2-7,TRBV10-3,TRBD2,CAISAGLSAGESYEQYF,TGTGCCATCAGTGCTGGACTCTCCGCGGGGGAGTCCTACGAGCAGTACTTC
few,TRBJ1-4,TRBV7-8,NA,CASSSLYRVATNEKLFF,TGTGCCAGCAGCTCCTTGTACAGGGTTGCGACTAATGAAAAACTGTTTTTT